These 10 T cell receptor beta chains originate from one sample sequenced in a study of CD8 T cells in Susac syndrome. It was with random hexamers that 0.5 to 1 ug RNA was reverse transcribed. MiXCR was run by TCRdb on the immunoSEQ multiplex PCR reads, yielding one entry per CDR3 protein. The sample has 170,000 or so distinct CDR3 sequences, approximately 93% seen once. The sequenced sample consisted of CD4+ T cells from PBMCs. Receptors were obtained from a human donor with multiple sclerosis.

The chain's CDR3 is CASTTNQETQYF. CDR3 sequence (DNA): TGTGCCAGCACTACGAACCAAGAGACCCAGTACTTC. The V call is TRBV12-3 or TRBV12-4, the J call TRBJ2-5; D is uncertain. V shed 7 bases and J shed 0 bases, with 6 bases lying between them. The CDR3 is 12 residues long.

The chain carries TRBV7-9 and TRBJ2-7; a possible D gene is TRBD1 (6 bases). Germline CDR1 and CDR2: SEHNR and FQNEAQ (reference sequence). The CDR3 covers 14 residues. Trimming removed 3 bases at V and 6 bases at J, with 15 bases between. The CDR3 reads CASSLTGASGEQYF. In DNA form, the CDR3 reads TGTGCCAGCAGCTTGACAGGCGCCTCGGGCGAGCAGTACTTC.

The rearrangement joins TRBV5-1 to TRBJ2-7; no definite D call. Germline V CDR1 and CDR2: SGHRS, YFSETQ. V lost 4 bases to trimming and J lost 3 bases, with 11 bases between them. CDR3 length: 13 residues. The CDR3 DNA reads as TGCGCCAGCAGCCTTTCAGCGAACTACGAGCAGTACTTC. This sequence encodes CASSLSANYEQYF. The full variable domain, with the rest looked up from reference TRBV5-1 and TRBJ2-7, is KAGVTQTPRYLIKTRGQQVTLSCSPISGHRSVSWYQQTPGQGLQFLFEYFSETQRNKGNFPGRFSGRQFSNSRSEMNVSTLELGDSALYLCASSLSANYEQYFGPGTRLTVT.

CDR3 residues: CAWSVQLPGIEAFF. CDR3 bases: TGTGCCTGGAGTGTACAACTGCCGGGGATTGAAGCTTTCTTT. V usage is TRBV30 and J usage is TRBJ1-1; D uncertain. CDR1 is GTSNPN and CDR2 is SVGIG in the germline V gene (reference sequence). CDR3 length: 14 residues. The V end was cut by 0 bases, the J end by 7 bases, with 15 bases between.

The rearrangement links TRBV5-4 to TRBJ2-7; TRBD2 might be the D (6 bases). The CDR3 has 16 amino acids. Germline CDR1 reads SGHNT; CDR2 reads YYREEE (reference sequence). V was cut by 0 bases and J by 4 bases, with 17 bases left in between. This CDR3 is CASSLGRDLNRYEQYF. DNA of the CDR3: TGTGCCAGCAGCTTGGGGCGGGACCTCAACCGATACGAGCAGTACTTC. Combining the CDR3 with reference TRBV5-4 and TRBJ2-7 gives the whole variable domain ETGVTQSPTHLIKTRGQQVTLRCSSQSGHNTVSWYQQALGQGPQFIFQYYREEENGRGNFPPRFSGLQFPNYSSELNVNALELDDSALYLCASSLGRDLNRYEQYFGPGTRLTVT.

V gene TRBV4-2 combines with J gene TRBJ1-3, with D perhaps matching TRBD1 (5 bases). CDR1 and CDR2 (germline): LGHNA, YNFKEQ. The germline V and J ends were trimmed by 0 bases and 2 bases, with 20 bases remaining between them. The CDR3 contains 19 residues. The CDR3 region has the DNA TGTGCCAGCAGCCAAGAGTATCGGACAAAGGGTTTCGCTGGAAACACCATATATTTT. This translates into CASSQEYRTKGFAGNTIYF.

The chain carries TRBV2 and TRBJ2-7; TRBD2 matches at 9 bases. This CDR3 has 14 residues. J gave up 2 bases and V 3 bases, and 2 bases lay outside the gene matches. Per germline, CDR1 SNHLY and CDR2 FYNNEI. The chain's CDR3 is CASSEGGGAYEQYF. In DNA, the CDR3 is TGTGCCAGCAGTGAGGGCGGGGGGGCCTACGAGCAGTACTTC.

The chain uses TRBV9 and TRBJ2-2, with D possibly TRBD2 on 6 matching bases. The germline gives CDR1 SGDLS, CDR2 YYNGEE. The CDR3 has 16 residues. Trimming removed 4 bases at V and 4 bases at J, with 17 bases between. In DNA form, the CDR3 reads TGTGCCAGCAGCCCAAAGCCAGCGGGTTTCACCGGGGAGCTGTTTTTT. It codes for CASSPKPAGFTGELFF.

The rearrangement links TRBV27 to TRBJ2-7; D unresolved. V lost 2 bases to trimming and J lost 2 bases, with 7 bases between them. CDR1 and CDR2 (germline): MNHEY, SMNVEV (reference sequence). The CDR3 runs to 13 residues. CDR3 sequence reads: CASSLLPPYEQYF. The CDR3 DNA follows: TGTGCCAGCAGTTTACTCCCTCCCTACGAGCAGTACTTC.

In DNA form, the CDR3 reads TGTGCCAGCAGCTTAGCCCCCGTTTGGGGGTCTGGAAACACCATATATTTT. This codes for CASSLAPVWGSGNTIYF. V and J are TRBV7-9 and TRBJ1-3; D is possibly TRBD1 (5 bases). The V end lost 0 bases, the J end lost 1 base, and 13 bases lay between the germline ends. Germline V gene lookup returns CDR1 SEHNR and CDR2 FQNEAQ (reference sequence). CDR3 size: 17 residues. Supplemented by reference TRBV7-9 and TRBJ1-3, the full variable domain reads DTGVSQNPRHKITKRGQNVTFRCDPISEHNRLYWYRQTLGQGPEFLTYFQNEAQLEKSRLLSDRFSAERPKGSFSTLEIQRTEQGDSAMYLCASSLAPVWGSGNTIYFGEGSWLTVV.